The 21 T cell receptor beta chains reported below all come from one sample, sequenced in a study of blood T cell repertoires in COVID-19. Here immunoSEQ multiplex PCR was the method, and the copy in TCRdb shows in-frame clones only, minus some. The table has 100,000 to 150,000 clones, about 80% seen once. What was sequenced was peripheral blood. The receptors come from a man between 60 and 75 years old with acute or convalescent COVID-19.

The rearrangement links TRBV15 to TRBJ2-7; no clear D gene. The germline V and J ends were trimmed by 0 bases and 3 bases, with 3 bases remaining between them. Germline V lookup: CDR1 LNHNV, CDR2 YYDKDF (reference sequence). This CDR3 comprises 12 residues. CDR3 nucleotide sequence: TGTGCCACCAGCAGAGACTTCTACGAGCAGTACTTC. This gives the protein CATSRDFYEQYF. The complete variable domain, with remaining parts taken from reference TRBV15 and TRBJ2-7, reads DAMVIQNPRYQVTQFGKPVTLSCSQTLNHNVMYWYQQKSSQAPKLLFHYYDKDFNNEADTPDNFQSRRPNTSFCFLDIRSPGLGDTAMYLCATSRDFYEQYFGPGTRLTVT.

The rearrangement links TRBV19 to TRBJ1-1; D is possibly TRBD1 (5 bases). V was pared by 7 bases and J by 3 bases, with 12 bases between. Germline lookup yields CDR1 LNHDA and CDR2 SQIVND (reference sequence). The CDR3 length is 13 residues. CDR3 protein: CASTWGGDTEAFF. DNA for the CDR3: TGTGCCAGTACCTGGGGGGGAGACACTGAAGCTTTCTTT.

This chain links TRBV19 with TRBJ2-2, with TRBD1 matching over 8 bases. The CDR3 runs 17 residues. CDR1 is LNHDA and CDR2 is SQIVND in the germline V gene (reference sequence). V shed 5 bases and J 3 bases; nucleotides not matched to a gene: 11. Here the CDR3 DNA reads TGTGCCAGTAGTCCCATCGCCACAGGGGGGTACACCGGGGAGCTGTTTTTT. As protein: CASSPIATGGYTGELFF.

J is TRBJ1-1 and V is TRBV5-1, with D hard to call. The CDR3 covers 13 residues. The germline V gene has CDR1 SGHRS and CDR2 YFSETQ. Trimming pared 7 bases from V and 1 base from J, leaving 11 bases between. The CDR3 nucleotides read TGCGCCAGCGGCGAAACGGGGAACACTGAAGCTTTCTTT. It is translated as CASGETGNTEAFF.

The CDR3 region has the DNA TGTGCCAGCTTCCACGCGGGGTCTGGAAACACCATATATTTT. Translated, it gives CASFHAGSGNTIYF. This chain links TRBV5-8 with TRBJ1-3, with D hard to call. The CDR3 spans 14 residues. Per germline, CDR1 SGHTS and CDR2 YDEGEE. V lost 7 bases and J 1 base, leaving 12 bases between the germline ends. The variable domain in full, completed from reference TRBV5-8 and TRBJ1-3, reads EAGVTQSPTHLIKTRGQQATLRCSPISGHTSVYWYQQALGLGLQFLLWYDEGEERNRGNFPPRFSGRQFPNYSSELNVNALELEDSALYLCASFHAGSGNTIYFGEGSWLTVV.

This sequence joins TRBV19 and TRBJ2-3; 10 positions agree with TRBD2. The CDR3 runs to 15 residues. CDR1 LNHDA and CDR2 SQIVND come from the germline V gene (reference sequence). V lost 6 bases, J lost 0 bases, and 3 bases stayed unmatched. For the CDR3, the DNA is TGTGCCAGTAGCGGACTAGCGGTTAGCACAGATACGCAGTATTTT. Translated, it gives CASSGLAVSTDTQYF.

The CDR3 loop reads CASSYLTGEREKLFF. The CDR3 bases are TGTGCCAGCAGCTACCTTACCGGGGAACGAGAAAAACTGTTTTTT. The chain carries TRBV28 and TRBJ1-4; D is uncertain. Looked up from germline, CDR1 is MDHEN and CDR2 is SYDVKM. V was pared by 6 bases and J by 8 bases, with 19 bases between. The CDR3 is 15 amino acids.

This clone was counted a few times. The rearrangement joins TRBV13 to TRBJ2-1; 12 nucleotides agree with TRBD1. The J segment lost 7 bases and the V segment lost 3 bases, leaving 7 bases of the junction unmatched. CDR1 PRHDT and CDR2 FYEKMQ come from the germline V gene (reference sequence). The CDR3 loop spans 16 amino acids. CDR3 in DNA: TGTGCCAGCAGCTTGGTTGGGACAGGGGGCCGTAATGAGCAGTTCTTC. Its protein is CASSLVGTGGRNEQFF.

The gene calls are TRBV18 and TRBJ1-5; D unresolved. CDR3 size: 15 residues. With 6 bases removed from V and 7 bases from J, the gap between germline ends came to 19 bases. Germline assignment: CDR1 KGHSH and CDR2 LQKENI. The CDR3 DNA reads TGTGCCAGCTCGACCAGCATATCGGAGATGCAGCCCCAGCATTTT. Protein product: CASSTSISEMQPQHF.

V usage is TRBV2 and J usage is TRBJ2-7; D possibly corresponds to TRBD1 (6 bases). Per germline, CDR1 SNHLY and CDR2 FYNNEI. V was pared by 1 base and J by 3 bases, with 10 bases between. The length of the CDR3 is 14 residues. The CDR3 spells CASSEGAGDYEQYF. In nucleotides, the CDR3 is TGTGCCAGCAGTGAAGGGGCAGGGGACTACGAGCAGTACTTC.

V usage is TRBV28 and J usage is TRBJ1-3, with a possible D match to TRBD1 (6 bases). Germline assignment: CDR1 MDHEN and CDR2 SYDVKM. The germline V and J ends were trimmed by 5 bases and 8 bases, with 19 bases remaining between them. The CDR3 totals 15 residues. The CDR3, as DNA: TGTGCCAGCAGTGCCACAGGGTCGGGAGGATACACCATATATTTT. Translated, it gives CASSATGSGGYTIYF.

The gene calls are TRBV21-1 and TRBJ1-6; the table gives TRBD1 as D, unverified against the DNA. TRBV21-1 is annotated as a pseudogene. The CDR3 is made up of 18 amino acids. The CDR3 DNA reads as TGTGCCAGCAGGAAAGGGGTGAGGGACAGGGCCCTTAATTCACCCCTCCACTTT. Translating it yields CASRKGVRDRALNSPLHF.

The chain has TRBV25-1 and TRBJ2-5; tentative D call: TRBD2 (6 bases). The V gene lost 2 bases and the J gene lost 7 bases, with 11 bases spanning the gap. The CDR3 totals 13 residues. Germline-derived CDR1 and CDR2 are MGHDK and SYGVNS. The chain's CDR3 is CASSERERGTQYF. The CDR3, as DNA: TGTGCCAGCAGTGAACGGGAGAGGGGGACCCAGTACTTC.

The V gene is TRBV28, the J gene TRBJ1-5; 7 nucleotides align to TRBD1. V shed 5 bases and J 5 bases; nucleotides not matched to a gene: 6. The CDR3 runs to 14 residues. Germline loops: CDR1 MDHEN, CDR2 SYDVKM. The CDR3, as DNA: TGTGCCAGCAGTCCTCACAGGGGATATCAGCCCCAGCATTTT. Amino acids: CASSPHRGYQPQHF.

The J gene is TRBJ1-5, the V gene TRBV28; D remains ambiguous. From germline, CDR1 is MDHEN and CDR2 SYDVKM. The V end was cut by 6 bases, the J end by 0 bases, with 15 bases between. This CDR3 region has 16 residues. In DNA form, the CDR3 reads TGTGCCAGCAGGGATCGGACGGGAGGTAGCAATCAGCCCCAGCATTTT. This codes for CASRDRTGGSNQPQHF.

CDR3: CASSPGTAIINSPLHF. CDR3 DNA: TGTGCCAGCAGCCCAGGGACAGCGATCATTAATTCACCCCTCCACTTT. The chain has TRBV3-1 (or the pseudogene TRBV3-2) and TRBJ1-6; TRBD1 aligns across 7 bases. The V gene end was trimmed by 4 bases and the J gene end by 6 bases; junction bases not matched to a gene: 9. Germline lookup yields CDR1 LGHDT and CDR2 YNNKEL (reference sequence). The length of the CDR3 is 16 residues.

The V and J genes are TRBV9 and TRBJ1-6, with no clear D. V lost 1 base to trimming and J lost 13 bases, with 12 bases between them. The CDR3 sequence is 13 residues long. Germline-derived CDR1 and CDR2 are SGDLS and YYNGEE. The CDR3 nucleotides read TGTGCCAGCAGCGTAAGTGGAGGTCCGCCCCTCCACTTT. This translates into CASSVSGGPPLHF. The complete variable domain, with remaining parts taken from reference TRBV9 and TRBJ1-6, reads DSGVTQTPKHLITATGQRVTLRCSPRSGDLSVYWYQQSLDQGLQFLIQYYNGEERAKGNILERFSAQQFPDLHSELNLSSLELGDSALYFCASSVSGGPPLHFGNGTRLTVT.

The V call is TRBV6-1, the J call TRBJ1-4; perhaps TRBD1 as D (6 bases). The ends were cut back, 3 bases at V and 1 base at J, with 12 bases in the middle. Per germline, CDR1 MNHNS and CDR2 SASEGT. CDR3 length equals 16 residues. The CDR3 spells CASSDWSRGTNEKLFF. As DNA, the CDR3 is TGTGCCAGCAGTGATTGGAGCAGGGGAACTAATGAAAAACTGTTTTTT.

CDR3 DNA sequence: TGTGCCAGCAGTCCTTACAGGGAAGGGACTGAAGCTTTCTTT. Encoded protein: CASSPYREGTEAFF. The chain has TRBV2 and TRBJ1-1, with D perhaps matching TRBD1 (6 bases). Germline loops: CDR1 SNHLY, CDR2 FYNNEI. The CDR3 loop spans 14 amino acids. V was pared by 5 bases and J by 5 bases, with 15 bases between.

The chain links TRBV5-1 to TRBJ1-1; the match to TRBD1 covers 11 bases. CDR3 length: 17 amino acids. Germline CDR1 and CDR2: SGHRS and YFSETQ. V gave up 2 bases and J gave up 1 base; unmatched junction bases: 7. As DNA, the CDR3 is TGCGCCAGCAGCTTAGGACAGGGGGCGCCGGGGAACACTGAAGCTTTCTTT. Translating gives CASSLGQGAPGNTEAFF.

The chain couples TRBV6-4 to TRBJ1-2, with D uncertain. The V gene lost 7 bases and the J gene lost 8 bases, with 14 bases spanning the gap. Germline V gives CDR1 MRHNA, CDR2 SNTAGT. The CDR3 extends over 12 amino acids. CDR3 sequence reads: CASIILTRGYTF. The CDR3 DNA reads as TGTGCCAGCATCATTCTCACCAGAGGCTACACCTTC.